What follows is one T cell receptor beta chain and its context. Antigen: not known. Germline V gives CDR1 LNHNV, CDR2 YYDKDF (reference sequence). The J segment lost 4 bases and the V segment lost 5 bases, leaving 7 bases of the junction unmatched. CDR3 length: 15 residues. The source of the sample is a study of Ad26.COV2.S vaccination and SARS-CoV-2 variants. Produced via immunoSEQ multiplex PCR; TCRdb's table is partial and in-frame only. The table includes about 350,000 clones, just over 90% detected once. General study points: TCR breadth and depth analyses may have underestimated total T cell responses.

The chain couples TRBV15 to TRBJ2-5, with TRBD2 identical over 10 bases. The sequence came from a human donor who had recovered from COVID-19. Sequencing used peripheral blood, obtained after recovery from COVID-19. The CDR3 reads CATSPLAGESETQYF. CDR3 bases: TGTGCCACCAGCCCCCTAGCGGGGGAGTCAGAGACCCAGTACTTC.